This section outlines one T cell receptor (beta chain) sequence together with its context. Its cognate antigen is unknown. The entry originates in a study of PD-1 blockade in classical Hodgkin lymphoma. About the study: Treatment was intravenous nivolumab, 3 mg/kg every 2 weeks, until progression. General study results and limits: Patients who responded completely had about the same baseline diversity as newly diagnosed patients. No one has yet defined what causes the repertoire differences, which may be disease activity or prior therapy. Newly diagnosed patients were said to have less baseline TCR diversity than healthy donors did.

CDR1 SEHNR and CDR2 FQNEAQ come from the germline V gene (reference sequence). CDR3 length: 16 amino acids. V gave up 5 bases and J gave up 0 bases, with 15 bases separating them. This sample's time point: cycle 4 day 1 (C4D1), after five to seven weeks of nivolumab. There was relapse after autologous stem cell transplantation in every patient, and there was variation in brentuximab vedotin exposure. The data were produced by immunoSEQ multiplex PCR, yet TCRdb's version contains in-frame clones alone and is incomplete. Of some 52,000 clones detected, roughly 86% appear once; the ten largest clones hold approximately 6.5%.

This receptor was obtained from a human donor with classical Hodgkin lymphoma. This chain joins TRBV7-9 and TRBJ2-3; D is unresolved. The sample consisted of peripheral blood mononuclear cells (PBMCs), taken before the fourth cycle of nivolumab. The CDR3 nucleotides are TGTGCCAGCAGCCCATTGAGGCCGACTAGCACAGATACGCAGTATTTT. Protein product: CASSPLRPTSTDTQYF.